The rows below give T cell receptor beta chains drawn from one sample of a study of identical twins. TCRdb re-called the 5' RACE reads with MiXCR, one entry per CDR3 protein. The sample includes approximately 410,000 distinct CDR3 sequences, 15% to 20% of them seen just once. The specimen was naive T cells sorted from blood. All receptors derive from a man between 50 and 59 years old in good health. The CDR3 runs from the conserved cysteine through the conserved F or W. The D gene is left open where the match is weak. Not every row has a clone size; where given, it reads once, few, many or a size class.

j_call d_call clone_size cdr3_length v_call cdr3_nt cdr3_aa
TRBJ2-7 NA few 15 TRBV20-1 TGCAGTGCTATTCCTCTAGGGGATAAAACCTACGAGCAGTACTTC CSAIPLGDKTYEQYF
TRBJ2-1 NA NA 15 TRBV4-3 TGCGCCAGCAGCCAAGAAGGAGCCCCTTACAATGAGCAGTTCTTC CASSQEGAPYNEQFF
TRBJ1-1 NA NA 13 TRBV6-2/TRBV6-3 TGTGCCAGCAGTTCCGTCGGAGGCACTGAAGCTTTCTTT CASSSVGGTEAFF
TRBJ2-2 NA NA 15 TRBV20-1 TGCAGTGCTAGAGATTTTAACTACCTCACCGGGGAGCTGTTTTTT CSARDFNYLTGELFF
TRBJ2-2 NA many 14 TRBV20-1 TGCAGTGCTAGGAGGGAAGCGAACACCGGGGAGCTGTTTTTT CSARREANTGELFF
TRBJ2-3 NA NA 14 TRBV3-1 TGTGCCAGCAGCCCAACGTCGACGGCAGATACGCAGTATTTT CASSPTSTADTQYF
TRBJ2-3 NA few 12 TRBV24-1 TGTGCCACCAGAGGGGATGTAGATACGCAGTATTTT CATRGDVDTQYF
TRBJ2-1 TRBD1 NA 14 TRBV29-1 TGCAGCGTTCTCCGGGACAGGGTCGGAGGTGAGCAGTTCTTC CSVLRDRVGGEQFF
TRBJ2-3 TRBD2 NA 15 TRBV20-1 TGCAGTGCTAGGTCCCTAGCGGAAAGCACAGATACGCAGTATTTT CSARSLAESTDTQYF
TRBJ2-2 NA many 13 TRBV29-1 TGCAGCGTTGATTCGGCGAACACCGGGGAGCTGTTTTTT CSVDSANTGELFF
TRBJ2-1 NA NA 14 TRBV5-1 TGCGCCAGCAGCTCCCAGGACAGATACAATGAGCAGTTCTTC CASSSQDRYNEQFF
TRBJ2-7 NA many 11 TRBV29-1 TGCAGCGATCCCGGAGGGTACGAGCAGTACTTC CSDPGGYEQYF
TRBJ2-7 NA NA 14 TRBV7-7 TGTGCTAGCAGTCCGACCGGAGAGTCGTACGAGCAGTACTTC CASSPTGESYEQYF
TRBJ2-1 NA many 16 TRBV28 TGTGCCAGCAGTTCCCCCGTAATAAGCTCCTACAATGAGCAGTTCTTC CASSSPVISSYNEQFF
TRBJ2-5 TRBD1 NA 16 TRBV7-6 TGTGCCAGCAGCCAGGAGACAGGGGGATTCTCAGAGACCCAGTACTTC CASSQETGGFSETQYF